The 25 T cell receptor beta chains listed next were all sequenced from one sample in a study of shared clonotypes between healthy human individuals. Method: immunoSEQ multiplex PCR; TCRdb's copy keeps in-frame clones and lacks some. This sample has over 1.5 million clones, with 95% to 99% found just once. Specimen: naive CD4+ T cells sorted from blood. Subset of the sample: CD45RA+ positively selected. Receptors originate from a man between 25 and 39 years old in good health.

This clone was detected once. The rearrangement links TRBV7-6 to TRBJ2-7, with D tentatively TRBD1 (5 bases). The V end was cut by 5 bases, the J end by 4 bases, with 24 bases between. CDR3 length: 17 amino acids. The germline CDR1 and CDR2 sequences are SGHVS and FNYEAQ. The CDR3 DNA reads as TGTGCCAGCAGCCTTCAGGGTGGTAATCATGTTCCTTACGAGCAGTACTTC. It is translated as CASSLQGGNHVPYEQYF.

On this clone: The same CDR3 also results from other DNA sequences found in this sample. The chain is built from TRBV7-9 and TRBJ2-5; possible D gene TRBD1, 5 bases. The ends were cut back, 2 bases at V and 2 bases at J, with 6 bases in the middle. The CDR3 extends over 13 amino acids. Germline CDR1 and CDR2: SEHNR and FQNEAQ (reference sequence). In nucleotides, the CDR3 is TGTGCCAGCAGCTTAAGGGGACAAGAGACCCAGTACTTC. It specifies CASSLRGQETQYF. Supplemented by reference TRBV7-9 and TRBJ2-5, the full variable domain reads DTGVSQNPRHKITKRGQNVTFRCDPISEHNRLYWYRQTLGQGPEFLTYFQNEAQLEKSRLLSDRFSAERPKGSFSTLEIQRTEQGDSAMYLCASSLRGQETQYFGPGTRLLVL.

V usage is TRBV28 and J usage is TRBJ1-5, with TRBD1 identical over 7 bases. The CDR3 sequence is 13 residues long. Germline trimming cut 7 bases from V and 1 base from J; bases unmatched to any gene: 1. CDR1 is MDHEN, CDR2 SYDVKM, per germline. The CDR3 DNA reads TGTGCCAGCAAACAGGGGAGCAATCAGCCCCAGCATTTT. Translating it yields CASKQGSNQPQHF.

The V gene is TRBV4-1, the J gene TRBJ2-1, with 10 positions matching TRBD1. Trimming cost V 6 bases and J 9 bases; bases outside gene matches: 11. The CDR3 runs 15 residues. The germline CDR1 and CDR2 sequences are MGHRA and YSYEKL. CDR3 amino acids: CASRGQGGLGGEQFF. In nucleotides, the CDR3 is TGCGCCAGCAGAGGACAGGGGGGACTGGGGGGTGAGCAGTTCTTC.

The gene calls are TRBV7-8 and TRBJ2-2; TRBD2 is a possible D gene (5 bases). Trimming shortened V by 3 bases and J by 4 bases, and 6 bases separated the two germline ends. The CDR3 runs 13 residues. Germline CDR1 is SGHVS and CDR2 is FQNEAQ. CDR3 protein: CASSFRGTGELFF. The CDR3 coding sequence is TGTGCCAGCAGCTTTCGGGGCACCGGGGAGCTGTTTTTT.

This rearrangement joins TRBV6-1 to TRBJ2-5, with D perhaps assigned TRBD1 or TRBD2 (6 bases each). The germline gives CDR1 MNHNS, CDR2 SASEGT. V was cut by 8 bases and J by 4 bases, with 14 bases left in between. This CDR3 region has 13 residues. The CDR3 DNA is TGTGCCAGCTGGAGGGGGGCTCGAGAGACCCAGTACTTC. Its translation: CASWRGARETQYF.

The chain carries TRBV19 and TRBJ2-7, with TRBD2 matching over 9 bases. Per the germline V gene, CDR1 is LNHDA and CDR2 is SQIVND (reference sequence). This CDR3 spans 15 amino acids. After removal of 1 base from V and 0 bases from J, the junction contained 1 base not matched to a gene. DNA of the CDR3: TGTGCCAGTAGTATAGTAGCGGGGGCCTCCTACGAGCAGTACTTC. Amino acid sequence: CASSIVAGASYEQYF.

As for this clone: Other nucleotide sequences in the sample specify the same CDR3. V usage is TRBV7-6 and J usage is TRBJ2-5, with 8 positions matching TRBD2. This CDR3 is built from 14 residues. The J segment lost 4 bases and the V segment lost 1 base, leaving 2 bases of the junction unmatched. Germline V lookup: CDR1 SGHVS, CDR2 FNYEAQ. CDR3 nucleotide sequence: TGTGCCAGCAGCTTAGGGGCGGGAGGAGAGACCCAGTACTTC. As protein: CASSLGAGGETQYF. The whole variable domain, remainder taken from reference TRBV7-6 and TRBJ2-5, is GAGVSQSPRYKVTKRGQDVALRCDPISGHVSLYWYRQALGQGPEFLTYFNYEAQQDKSGLPNDRFSAERPEGSISTLTIQRTEQRDSAMYRCASSLGAGGETQYFGPGTRLLVL.

The chain joins TRBV28 to TRBJ2-7; D possibly uses TRBD1 or TRBD2 (5 bases each). V gave up 7 bases and J gave up 7 bases, with 20 bases separating them. Germline V gene lookup returns CDR1 MDHEN and CDR2 SYDVKM. There are 14 residues in the CDR3. For the CDR3, the DNA is TGTGCCAGCACCACAACGGGGCGATCGGGGGAGCAGTACTTC. Its translation is CASTTTGRSGEQYF. The full variable domain, in which reference TRBV28 and TRBJ2-7 provide the parts outside the CDR3, is DVKVTQSSRYLVKRTGEKVFLECVQDMDHENMFWYRQDPGLGLRLIYFSYDVKMKEKGDIPEGYSVSREKKERFSLILESASTNQTSMYLCASTTTGRSGEQYFGPGTRLTVT.

This chain links TRBV6-5 with TRBJ1-4; D is perhaps TRBD1 (6 bases). Looked up from germline, CDR1 is MNHEY and CDR2 is SVGAGI. The CDR3 extends over 14 amino acids. Trimming removed 5 bases at V and 8 bases at J, with 15 bases between. The chain's CDR3 is CASSTGGGEEKLFF. The CDR3, as DNA: TGTGCCAGCAGTACTGGAGGGGGGGAGGAAAAACTGTTTTTT.

This clone was observed a single time. V usage is TRBV4-3 and J usage is TRBJ1-5; perhaps TRBD1 as D (5 bases). Germline-derived CDR1 and CDR2 are LGHNA and YSLEER. The CDR3 totals 16 residues. V gave up 4 bases and J gave up 1 base, with 14 bases separating them. The CDR3 DNA sequence: TGCGCCAGCAGCCGAGGGGCACACCTCAGCAATCAGCCCCAGCATTTT. Translation: CASSRGAHLSNQPQHF.

V is TRBV5-5 and J is TRBJ2-7; TRBD1 or TRBD2 may be the D gene (5 bases each). The V end lost 4 bases, the J end lost 3 bases, and 20 bases lay between the germline ends. CDR1 and CDR2 (germline): SGHKS, YYEKEE (reference sequence). This CDR3 is 16 amino acids long. CDR3 in amino acids: CASSPGTSTLHYEQYF. As DNA, the CDR3 is TGTGCCAGCAGCCCCGGGACGTCCACACTCCACTACGAGCAGTACTTC.

This clone was seen once. The J gene is TRBJ1-5, the V gene TRBV28; a possible D gene is TRBD1 (5 bases). The CDR3 is made up of 14 amino acids. With 6 bases removed from V and 6 bases from J, the gap between germline ends came to 15 bases. Germline CDR1 reads MDHEN; CDR2 reads SYDVKM. In nucleotides, the CDR3 is TGTGCCAGCAGAGGGACCGTATCAACTCAGCCCCAGCATTTT. Its protein is CASRGTVSTQPQHF.

V and J are TRBV10-3 and TRBJ2-2; D gene uncertain. The V end lost 6 bases, the J end lost 2 bases, and 4 bases lay between the germline ends. CDR3 size: 12 residues. Germline V gene data show CDR1 as ENHRY and CDR2 as SYGVKD. CDR3 coding DNA: TGTGCCATCAGACCCAACACCGGGGAGCTGTTTTTT. Translating it yields CAIRPNTGELFF.

This chain joins TRBV28 and TRBJ1-1, with D maybe TRBD1 (6 bases). The V gene lost 5 bases and the J gene lost 2 bases, with 12 bases spanning the gap. CDR3 length: 14 amino acids. Germline assignment: CDR1 MDHEN and CDR2 SYDVKM. CDR3 region: CASSPTGYNTEAFF. Here the CDR3 DNA reads TGTGCCAGCAGTCCGACAGGATACAACACTGAAGCTTTCTTT.

V is TRBV28 and J is TRBJ2-6, with a tentative D call TRBD1 (6 bases). Trimming removed 3 bases at V and 4 bases at J, with 19 bases between. The CDR3 contains 18 residues. Germline V CDR1 and CDR2: MDHEN, SYDVKM. Here the CDR3 reads CASSLIGQPLPGANVLTF. For the CDR3, the DNA is TGTGCCAGCAGTTTGATAGGACAGCCCCTCCCCGGGGCCAACGTCCTGACTTTC. Full variable domain (rest looked up from reference TRBV28 and TRBJ2-6): DVKVTQSSRYLVKRTGEKVFLECVQDMDHENMFWYRQDPGLGLRLIYFSYDVKMKEKGDIPEGYSVSREKKERFSLILESASTNQTSMYLCASSLIGQPLPGANVLTFGAGSRLTVL.

In DNA, the CDR3 is TGTGCCAGCACCCAACGGGGAGTTCCTCCGTCCTACGAGCAGTACTTC. It is translated as CASTQRGVPPSYEQYF. This chain uses TRBV5-5 with TRBJ2-7, with D possibly TRBD2 on 5 matching bases. V lost 6 bases and J lost 1, with 20 bases in between. This CDR3 region has 16 residues. CDR1 SGHKS and CDR2 YYEKEE come from the germline V gene (reference sequence).

This chain joins TRBV7-3 and TRBJ2-1; possibly TRBD1 for D (5 bases). The CDR3 has 12 residues. Germline CDR1 and CDR2: SGHTA and FQGTGA. Deletions cut 3 bases from V and 8 bases from J, with 8 bases between. The CDR3 DNA sequence: TGTGCCAGCAGCTTTAGGGGTGATGAGCAGTTCTTC. This translates into CASSFRGDEQFF.

The V call is TRBV11-2, the J call TRBJ1-3; D gene ambiguous. The V gene's germline CDR1 is SGHAT and CDR2 FQNNGV. V lost 1 base and J lost 4, with 14 bases in between. CDR3 length: 16 amino acids. CDR3 coding DNA: TGTGCCAGCAGCTTAGGAGGTGTTGGGATCGGAAACACCATATATTTT. Protein product: CASSLGGVGIGNTIYF. The full variable domain, rest sourced from reference TRBV11-2 and TRBJ1-3, is EAGVAQSPRYKIIEKRQSVAFWCNPISGHATLYWYQQILGQGPKLLIQFQNNGVVDDSQLPKDRFSAERLKGVDSTLKIQPAKLEDSAVYLCASSLGGVGIGNTIYFGEGSWLTVV.

This rearrangement joins TRBV5-1 to TRBJ2-1; a possible D gene is TRBD2 (5 bases). Trimming removed 4 bases from V and 3 bases from J, with 11 bases in between. In germline, CDR1 is SGHRS, CDR2 YFSETQ. This CDR3 is 14 amino acids long. CDR3 in amino acids: CASSLASYYNEQFF. Written as DNA, the CDR3 is TGCGCCAGCAGCCTAGCATCATACTACAATGAGCAGTTCTTC.

The rearrangement links TRBV30 to TRBJ2-6; D might be TRBD1 (6 bases). From germline, CDR1 is GTSNPN and CDR2 SVGIG (reference sequence). Trimming pared 4 bases from V and 0 bases from J, leaving 16 bases between. The CDR3 covers 17 residues. CDR3 region: CAWTRTETLSGANVLTF. CDR3 bases: TGTGCCTGGACCCGGACAGAAACCCTCTCTGGGGCCAACGTCCTGACTTTC.

This clone was seen only once. A read error may produce the germline difference seen at one junction end. The rearrangement uses TRBV5-5 and TRBJ2-3; D is possibly TRBD1 or TRBD2 (5 bases each). This CDR3 has 11 amino acids. Germline V CDR1 and CDR2: SGHKS, YYEKEE (reference sequence). The CDR3 nucleotides are TGTGCCACCATCACAGTGGGACCGCCCAATTTT. As protein: CATITVGPPNF.

The J gene is TRBJ1-2, the V gene TRBV28, with 8 bases lining up with TRBD1. The CDR3 is 13 residues long. Germline-derived CDR1 and CDR2 are MDHEN and SYDVKM. The J segment lost 4 bases and the V segment lost 5 bases, leaving 3 bases of the junction unmatched. For the CDR3, the DNA is TGTGCCAGCAGTACTGGACAGGGCTATGGCTACACCTTC. Residues: CASSTGQGYGYTF.

J is TRBJ2-7 and V is TRBV6-5; 8 positions agree with TRBD1. J lost 7 bases, V lost 3 bases, and 11 bases had no gene match. CDR3 size: 15 residues. Germline V lookup: CDR1 MNHEY, CDR2 SVGAGI. This CDR3 is CASSYSGQGLREQYF. The DNA for the CDR3 is TGTGCCAGCAGTTATAGCGGACAGGGACTTCGGGAGCAGTACTTC.

The V call is TRBV19, the J call TRBJ2-1; TRBD2 aligns across 7 bases. The germline V gene has CDR1 LNHDA and CDR2 SQIVND (reference sequence). The ends lost 3 bases at V and 1 base at J; junction bases unmatched: 12. The CDR3 consists of 18 residues. This chain's CDR3 is CASSIPSGGAGSYNEQFF. The CDR3 DNA follows: TGTGCCAGTAGTATCCCTAGCGGCGGAGCTGGGTCCTACAATGAGCAGTTCTTC.